Listed below are T cell receptor beta chains from one sample, sequenced in a study of control samples from healthy donors and cancer patients. The table came from immunoSEQ multiplex PCR; TCRdb's copy has only in-frame clones and leaves some out. Among around 120,000 clones listed, approximately 90% were seen once. Sequenced: blood. The receptors were gathered from a woman between 65 and 79 years old in good health. CDR3s include the opening cysteine and the closing phenylalanine or tryptophan. The D gene is left open where the match is weak. Clone size, where shown, is once, few, many, or a class for clones that have expanded.

cdr3_aa | cdr3_nt | v_call | d_call | j_call | clone_size
CASSEARNYGYTF | TGTGCCAGCAGCGAGGCCCGGAACTATGGCTACACCTTC | TRBV2 | . | TRBJ1-2 | .
CATSDFGQQETQYF | TGTGCCACCAGTGATTTCGGGCAGCAAGAGACCCAGTACTTC | TRBV24-1 | . | TRBJ2-5 | .
CASSPPGGLRVAFF | TGTGCCAGCAGCCCGCCGGGAGGTCTTCGGGTAGCTTTCTTT | TRBV5-6 | . | TRBJ1-1 | .
CASSYSVRDPSGGYTF | TGTGCCAGCAGTTACTCGGTCCGGGACCCTTCTGGTGGCTACACCTTC | TRBV6-5 | . | TRBJ1-2 | .
CASRRTGWSDTEAFF | TGTGCCAGCAGAAGGACAGGGTGGAGCGACACTGAAGCTTTCTTT | TRBV6-5 | TRBD1 | TRBJ1-1 | .
CASSPGGTGVQETQYF | TGTGCCAGCTCACCAGGTGGGACAGGGGTCCAAGAGACCCAGTACTTC | TRBV18 | TRBD1 | TRBJ2-5 | once
CAGSQADRGRLNTEAFF | TGTGCCGGCAGCCAAGCCGACAGGGGGCGATTGAACACTGAAGCTTTCTTT | TRBV3-1/TRBV3-2 | TRBD1 | TRBJ1-1 | .
CASSWGLADNTIYF | TGTGCCAGCAGCTGGGGGCTCGCGGACAACACCATATATTTT | TRBV5-5 | . | TRBJ1-3 | .
CASSLTPNEQFF | TGTGCCAGCAGCCTGACTCCAAATGAGCAGTTCTTC | TRBV11-2 | . | TRBJ2-1 | .
CASSLTDNEKLFF | TGTGCCAGCAGTTTGACGGATAATGAAAAACTGTTTTTT | TRBV4-2 | . | TRBJ1-4 | .
CASSLFWGTEEKLFF | TGTGCCAGCAGTTTATTCTGGGGGACTGAAGAAAAACTGTTTTTT | TRBV27 | . | TRBJ1-4 | .
CASSSPGTGFTGYTF | TGTGCCAGCAGTTCGCCCGGGACAGGGTTTACTGGCTACACCTTC | TRBV27 | TRBD1 | TRBJ1-2 | .
CASSQAQVKTQYF | TGTGCCAGCAGCCAAGCACAGGTGAAGACCCAGTACTTC | TRBV3-1/TRBV3-2 | . | TRBJ2-5 | once
CASSVASLAGGPSTDTQYF | TGTGCCAGCAGCGTAGCTAGTCTAGCGGGGGGACCTAGCACAGATACGCAGTATTTT | TRBV9 | TRBD2 | TRBJ2-3 | .
CASSYRGAETQYF | TGTGCCAGCAGCTACAGGGGTGCGGAGACCCAGTACTTC | TRBV5-6 | TRBD1 | TRBJ2-5 | .
CASSLEGREGSETQYF | TGCGCCAGCAGCTTGGAAGGCAGGGAAGGGTCAGAGACCCAGTACTTC | TRBV5-1 | . | TRBJ2-5 | once
CASQRGAYEQYF | TGTGCCAGCCAGCGGGGGGCCTACGAGCAGTACTTC | TRBV3-1/TRBV3-2 | TRBD2 | TRBJ2-7 | .
CASSFTGSGGYTF | TGTGCCAGCAGCTTTACAGGGAGCGGGGGCTACACCTTC | TRBV11-3 | . | TRBJ1-2 | .
CASSELAGGANTGELFF | TGTGCCAGCAGTGAACTAGCGGGGGGTGCGAACACCGGGGAGCTGTTTTTT | TRBV6-1 | TRBD2 | TRBJ2-2 | .
CASSQALLGTAPFF | TGTGCCAGCAGCCAAGCGCTGTTGGGGACTGCCCCTTTCTTT | TRBV14 | . | TRBJ1-1 | .
CASTLLPNEQFF | TGTGCCAGCACCCTCTTACCCAATGAGCAGTTCTTC | TRBV12-3/TRBV12-4 | . | TRBJ2-1 | .
CASSLAAVMGNQPQHF | TGTGCCAGCAGCTTAGCGGCAGTTATGGGCAATCAGCCCCAGCATTTT | TRBV7-8 | . | TRBJ1-5 | .
CASGDRYNSPLHF | TGTGCCAGCGGTGACAGATATAATTCACCCCTCCACTTT | TRBV7-2 | . | TRBJ1-6 | .
CASSEYLNQPQHF | TGTGCCAGCAGTGAGTACCTCAATCAGCCCCAGCATTTT | TRBV2 | . | TRBJ1-5 | .
CASSPAGGGPGADTQYF | TGTGCCAGCAGCCCTGCCGGGGGAGGGCCCGGGGCAGATACGCAGTATTTT | TRBV21-1 | . | TRBJ2-3 | .
CASSLAGVGNQPQHF | TGTGCCAGCAGCCTAGCAGGGGTAGGCAATCAGCCCCAGCATTTT | TRBV7-2 | . | TRBJ1-5 | .
CASSTAQGALSNEQYF | TGTGCCAGCAGCACCGCTCAGGGGGCCCTTAGCAACGAGCAGTACTTC | TRBV27 | TRBD1 | TRBJ2-7 | .
CAISGQGQETQYF | TGTGCCATCTCCGGACAGGGTCAAGAGACCCAGTACTTC | TRBV10-3 | TRBD1 | TRBJ2-5 | once
CASSLEVAGASRGQYF | TGCGCCAGCAGCTTGGAGGTAGCGGGGGCTTCCAGGGGCCAGTACTTC | TRBV5-1 | TRBD2 | TRBJ2-5 | few
CASSLGGAVSSYEQYF | TGTGCCAGCAGCTTAGGCGGTGCCGTAAGCTCCTACGAGCAGTACTTC | TRBV11-1 | . | TRBJ2-7 | .
CASSTRESAFF | TGTGCCAGCAGTACCAGGGAGTCAGCTTTCTTT | TRBV6-5 | . | TRBJ1-1 | .
CASSQKRGREQYF | TGTGCCAGCAGCCAGAAGAGGGGGCGCGAGCAGTACTTC | TRBV11-3 | TRBD1 | TRBJ2-7 | .
CASSHLEHGDQPQHF | TGTGCCAGCAGCCACCTCGAACATGGGGATCAGCCCCAGCATTTT | TRBV5-8 | . | TRBJ1-5 | once
CASSDWAAGVIYGYTF | TGTGCCAGCAGCGATTGGGCGGCAGGGGTAATCTATGGCTACACCTTC | TRBV5-4 | . | TRBJ1-2 | .
CASRRDFNQPQHF | TGTGCCAGCAGAAGGGATTTTAATCAGCCCCAGCATTTT | TRBV6-5 | . | TRBJ1-5 | .
CASSSGTPISIDTQYF | TGCGCCAGCAGCTCCGGGACTCCGATATCTATAGATACGCAGTATTTT | TRBV5-1 | . | TRBJ2-3 | .
CASSPDRHSNQPQHF | TGTGCCAGCAGCCCGGACAGGCATAGCAATCAGCCCCAGCATTTT | TRBV6-5 | TRBD1 | TRBJ1-5 | .
CASSPSDWADTQYF | TGCGCCAGCAGCCCCTCAGACTGGGCAGATACGCAGTATTTT | TRBV5-1 | . | TRBJ2-3 | .
CASSLVSVYGEQFF | TGTGCCAGCAGCTTAGTATCCGTCTATGGGGAGCAGTTCTTC | TRBV7-2 | . | TRBJ2-1 | .
CASSQEVTGQSYTQYF | TGTGCCAGCAGCCAAGAAGTAACAGGGCAATCGTATACGCAGTATTTT | TRBV4-2 | . | TRBJ2-3 | .
CASSPPTGGNNQPQHF | TGTGCCAGCAGTCCACCGACAGGGGGTAACAATCAGCCCCAGCATTTT | TRBV6-2/TRBV6-3 | TRBD1 | TRBJ1-5 | .
CASRPQGSSDTQYF | TGTGCCAGCAGACCACAGGGGTCATCCGATACGCAGTATTTT | TRBV6-4 | TRBD1 | TRBJ2-3 | .
CASSPRPSTDTQYF | TGCGCCAGCAGCCCCAGACCTTCCACAGATACGCAGTATTTT | TRBV4-1 | . | TRBJ2-3 | .